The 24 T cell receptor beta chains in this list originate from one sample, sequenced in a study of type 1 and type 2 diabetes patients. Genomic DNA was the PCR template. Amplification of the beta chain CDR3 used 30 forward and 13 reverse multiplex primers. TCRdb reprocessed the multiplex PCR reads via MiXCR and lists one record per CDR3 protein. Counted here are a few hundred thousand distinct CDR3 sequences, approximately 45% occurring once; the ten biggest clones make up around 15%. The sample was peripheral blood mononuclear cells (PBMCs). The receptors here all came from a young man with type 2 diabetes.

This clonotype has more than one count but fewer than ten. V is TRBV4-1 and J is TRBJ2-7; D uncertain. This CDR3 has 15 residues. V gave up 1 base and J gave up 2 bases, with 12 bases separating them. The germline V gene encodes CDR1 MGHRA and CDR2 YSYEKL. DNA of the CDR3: TGCGCCAGCAGCCAAGTGGGGTTAGGGACCTACGAGCAGTACTTC. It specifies CASSQVGLGTYEQYF.

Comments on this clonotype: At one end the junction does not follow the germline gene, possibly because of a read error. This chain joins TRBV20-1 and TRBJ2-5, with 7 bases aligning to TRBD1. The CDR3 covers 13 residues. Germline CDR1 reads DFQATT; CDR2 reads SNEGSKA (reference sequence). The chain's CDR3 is CSANHRGQGTQYF. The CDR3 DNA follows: TGCAGTGCCAACCACAGGGGTCAAGGGACCCAGTACTTC.

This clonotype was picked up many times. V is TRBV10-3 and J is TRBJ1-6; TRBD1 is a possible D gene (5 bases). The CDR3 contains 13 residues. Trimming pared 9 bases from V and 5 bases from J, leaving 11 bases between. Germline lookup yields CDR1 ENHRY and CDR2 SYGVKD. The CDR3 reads CAIGGGNNSPLHF. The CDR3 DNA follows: TGTGCCATTGGGGGGGGAAATAATTCACCCCTCCACTTT.

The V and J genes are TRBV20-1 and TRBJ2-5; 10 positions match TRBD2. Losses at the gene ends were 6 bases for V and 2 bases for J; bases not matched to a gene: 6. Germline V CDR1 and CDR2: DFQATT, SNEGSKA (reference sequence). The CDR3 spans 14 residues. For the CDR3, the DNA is TGCAGTGCGGCGAAGCGGGAGGGGCAAGAGACCCAGTACTTC. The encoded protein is CSAAKREGQETQYF.

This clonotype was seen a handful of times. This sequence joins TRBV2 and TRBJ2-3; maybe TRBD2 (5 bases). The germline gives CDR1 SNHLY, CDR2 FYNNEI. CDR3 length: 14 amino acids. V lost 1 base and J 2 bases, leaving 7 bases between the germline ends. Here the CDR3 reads CASSEERDTDTQYF. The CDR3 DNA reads TGTGCCAGCAGTGAAGAGAGGGACACAGATACGCAGTATTTT.

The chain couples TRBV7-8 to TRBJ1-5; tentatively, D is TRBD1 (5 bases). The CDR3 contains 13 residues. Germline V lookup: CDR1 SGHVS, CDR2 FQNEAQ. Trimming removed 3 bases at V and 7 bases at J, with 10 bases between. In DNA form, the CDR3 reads TGTGCCAGCAGCTTGGGGCCAGACCAGCCCCAGCATTTT. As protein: CASSLGPDQPQHF.

CDR3 DNA: TGCAGCGTTACTTCGGAGGGAGGTGAGCAGTTCTTC. Protein: CSVTSEGGEQFF. This sequence joins TRBV29-1 and TRBJ2-1; D possibly corresponds to TRBD2 (6 bases). The CDR3 is 12 residues long. The V end was cut by 5 bases, the J end by 9 bases, with 14 bases between. Germline lookup yields CDR1 SQVTM and CDR2 ANQGSEA.

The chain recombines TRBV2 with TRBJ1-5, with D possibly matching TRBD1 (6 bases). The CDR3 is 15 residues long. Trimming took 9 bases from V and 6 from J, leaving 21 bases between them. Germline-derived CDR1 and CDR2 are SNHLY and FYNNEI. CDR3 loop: CASSIGQGYSQPQHF. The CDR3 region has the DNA TGTGCCAGTAGTATCGGCCAGGGGTATAGTCAGCCCCAGCATTTT. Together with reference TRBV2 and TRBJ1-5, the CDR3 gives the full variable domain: EPEVTQTPSHQVTQMGQEVILRCVPISNHLYFYWYRQILGQKVEFLVSFYNNEISEKSEIFDDQFSVERPDGSNFTLKIRSTKLEDSAMYFCASSIGQGYSQPQHFGDGTRLSIL.

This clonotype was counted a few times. CDR3 in amino acids: CASSATGQRDTGELFF. CDR3 nucleotide sequence: TGTGCCAGCAGCGCCACAGGGCAGAGGGACACCGGGGAGCTGTTTTTT. This rearrangement joins TRBV5-5 to TRBJ2-2; maybe TRBD1 (6 bases). The ends were cut back, 4 bases at V and 3 bases at J, with 16 bases in the middle. CDR3 length: 16 amino acids. Per the germline V gene, CDR1 is SGHKS and CDR2 is YYEKEE (reference sequence).

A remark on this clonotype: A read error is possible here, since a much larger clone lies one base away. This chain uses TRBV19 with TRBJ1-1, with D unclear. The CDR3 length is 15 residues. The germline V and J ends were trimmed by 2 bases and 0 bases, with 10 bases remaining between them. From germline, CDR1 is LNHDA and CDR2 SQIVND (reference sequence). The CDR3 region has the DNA TGTGCCAGTAGTATATCGGTACATCTGAACACTGAAGCTTTCTTT. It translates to CASSISVHLNTEAFF. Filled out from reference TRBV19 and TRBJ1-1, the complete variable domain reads DGGITQSPKYLFRKEGQNVTLSCEQNLNHDAMYWYRQDPGQGLRLIYYSQIVNDFQKGDIAEGYSVSREKKESFPLTVTSAQKNPTAFYLCASSISVHLNTEAFFGQGTRLTVV.

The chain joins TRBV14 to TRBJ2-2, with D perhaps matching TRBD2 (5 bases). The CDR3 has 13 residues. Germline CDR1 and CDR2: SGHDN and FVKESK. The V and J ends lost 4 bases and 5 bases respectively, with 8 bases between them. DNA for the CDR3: TGTGCCAGCAGCCTCGAGGGAACCGGGGAGCTGTTTTTT. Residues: CASSLEGTGELFF.

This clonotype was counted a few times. As DNA, the CDR3 is TGTGCCAGGAGTAGGACAGGGGCCTACGAGCAGTACTTC. Translation gives CARSRTGAYEQYF. V gene TRBV2 combines with J gene TRBJ2-5, with 9 positions matching TRBD1. The J call may be faulty, since TRBJ2-7 better matches the DNA end. CDR1 is SNHLY and CDR2 is FYNNEI in the germline V gene. The CDR3 totals 13 residues.

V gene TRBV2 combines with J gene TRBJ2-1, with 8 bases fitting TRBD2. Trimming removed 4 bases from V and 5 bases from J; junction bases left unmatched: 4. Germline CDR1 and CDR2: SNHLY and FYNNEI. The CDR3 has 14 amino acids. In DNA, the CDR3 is TGTGCCAGCAGTGTGGCGGGGGGTCACAATGAGCAGTTCTTC. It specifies CASSVAGGHNEQFF.

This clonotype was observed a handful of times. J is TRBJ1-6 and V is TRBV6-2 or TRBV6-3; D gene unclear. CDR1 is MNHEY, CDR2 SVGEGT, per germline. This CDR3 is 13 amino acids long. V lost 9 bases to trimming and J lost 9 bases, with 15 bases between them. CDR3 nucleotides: TGTGCCAGTACCGACATCAAGGGTTCACCCCTCCACTTT. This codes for CASTDIKGSPLHF.

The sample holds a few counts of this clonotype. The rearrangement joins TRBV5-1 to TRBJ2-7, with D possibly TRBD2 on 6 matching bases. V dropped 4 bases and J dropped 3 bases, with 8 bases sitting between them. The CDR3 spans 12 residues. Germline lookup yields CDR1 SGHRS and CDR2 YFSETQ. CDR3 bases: TGCGCCAGCAGCGGGGGGATCTACGAGCAGTACTTC. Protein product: CASSGGIYEQYF.

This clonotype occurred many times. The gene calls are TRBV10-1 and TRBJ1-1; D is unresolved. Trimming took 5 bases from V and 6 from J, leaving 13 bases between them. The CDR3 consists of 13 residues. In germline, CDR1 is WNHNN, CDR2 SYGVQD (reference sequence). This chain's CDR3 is CASSTGIHAEAFF. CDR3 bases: TGCGCCAGCAGTACCGGGATTCACGCTGAAGCTTTCTTT.

Written as DNA, the CDR3 is TGTGCCAGTAGTTACAGGGGCGGTAGCTATGGCTACACCTTC. Encoded protein: CASSYRGGSYGYTF. This chain connects TRBV19 to TRBJ1-2; TRBD1 aligns across 7 bases. Per the germline V gene, CDR1 is LNHDA and CDR2 is SQIVND (reference sequence). CDR3 length: 14 residues. The V gene end was trimmed by 5 bases and the J gene end by 4 bases; junction bases not matched to a gene: 7.

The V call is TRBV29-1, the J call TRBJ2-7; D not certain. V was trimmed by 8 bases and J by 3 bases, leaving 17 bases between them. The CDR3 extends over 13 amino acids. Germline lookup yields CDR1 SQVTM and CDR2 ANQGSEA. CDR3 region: CSISGGTSYEQYF. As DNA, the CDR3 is TGCAGCATCTCAGGTGGCACGAGCTACGAGCAGTACTTC.

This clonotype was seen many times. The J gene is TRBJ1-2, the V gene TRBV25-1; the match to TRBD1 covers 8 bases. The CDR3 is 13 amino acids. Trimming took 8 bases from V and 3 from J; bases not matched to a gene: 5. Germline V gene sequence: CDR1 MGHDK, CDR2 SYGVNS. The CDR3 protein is CASGQGADYGYTF. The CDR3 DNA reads TGTGCCAGCGGGCAGGGGGCGGACTATGGCTACACCTTC.

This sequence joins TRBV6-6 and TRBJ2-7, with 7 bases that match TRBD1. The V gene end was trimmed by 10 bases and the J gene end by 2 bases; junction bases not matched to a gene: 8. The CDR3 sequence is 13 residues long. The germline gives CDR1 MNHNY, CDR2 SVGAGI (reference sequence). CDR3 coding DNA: TGTGCCATCAGCCTGGGACAGCCCTACGAGCAGTACTTC. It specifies CAISLGQPYEQYF.

CDR3 in DNA: TGTGCCAGCACGGACAGGGCCCTTGTGTGGTTGGAGTACTTC. It encodes CASTDRALVWLEYF. The chain carries TRBV6-1 and TRBJ2-7; 8 bases are a match to TRBD1. The CDR3 is made up of 14 amino acids. V dropped 7 bases and J dropped 11; count of bases not matched to a gene: 16. The germline CDR1 and CDR2 sequences are MNHNS and SASEGT.

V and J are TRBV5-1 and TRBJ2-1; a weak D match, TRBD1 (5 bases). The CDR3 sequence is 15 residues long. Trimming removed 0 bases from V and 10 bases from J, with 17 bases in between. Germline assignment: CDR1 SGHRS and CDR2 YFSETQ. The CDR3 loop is CASSLEQVSSGEQFF. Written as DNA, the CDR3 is TGCGCCAGCAGCTTGGAACAGGTATCCTCCGGGGAGCAGTTCTTC.

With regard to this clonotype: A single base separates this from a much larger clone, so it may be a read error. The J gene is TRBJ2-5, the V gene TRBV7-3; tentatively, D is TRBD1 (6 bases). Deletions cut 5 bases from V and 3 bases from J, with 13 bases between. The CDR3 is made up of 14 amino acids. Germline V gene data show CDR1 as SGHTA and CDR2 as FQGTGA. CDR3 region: CASSPTGQKETQYF. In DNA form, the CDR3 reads TGTGCCAGCAGCCCCACCGGACAGAAAGAGACCCAGTACTTC.

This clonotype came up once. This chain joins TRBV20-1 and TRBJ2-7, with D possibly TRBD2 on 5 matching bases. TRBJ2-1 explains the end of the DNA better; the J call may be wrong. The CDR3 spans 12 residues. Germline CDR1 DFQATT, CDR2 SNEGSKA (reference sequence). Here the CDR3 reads CSAARSGPEQFF. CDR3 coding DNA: TGCAGTGCTGCCCGGAGCGGTCCGGAGCAGTTCTTC.